Listed here are 18 T cell receptor beta chains from one sample, sequenced in a study of OX40 agonist ivuxolimab in advanced cancers. Profiled with immunoSEQ multiplex PCR; TCRdb holds only in-frame clones, not every one. The data contain 83,000 or so clones, about 86% of them singletons. This sample comprised CD4+ or CD8+ T cells sorted from blood, obtained in a trial of the OX40 agonist ivuxolimab. These receptor sequences come from an adult with an advanced solid tumor such as melanoma, head and neck, liver or kidney cancer.

The DNA for the CDR3 is TGTGCCAGCAGTGAAAGGACCCTGAATCAGCCCCAGCATTTT. Amino acids: CASSERTLNQPQHF. This rearrangement joins TRBV2 to TRBJ1-5; D call uncertain. The CDR3 loop spans 14 amino acids. Germline-derived CDR1 and CDR2 are SNHLY and FYNNEI. V lost 2 bases to trimming and J lost 4 bases, with 9 bases between them. Full variable domain (rest looked up from reference TRBV2 and TRBJ1-5): EPEVTQTPSHQVTQMGQEVILRCVPISNHLYFYWYRQILGQKVEFLVSFYNNEISEKSEIFDDQFSVERPDGSNFTLKIRSTKLEDSAMYFCASSERTLNQPQHFGDGTRLSIL.

The chain joins TRBV5-6 to TRBJ2-5; either TRBD1 or TRBD2 may supply D (5 bases each). This CDR3 comprises 13 residues. The germline CDR1 and CDR2 sequences are SGHDT and YYEEEE. Trimming removed 4 bases from V and 6 bases from J, with 13 bases in between. The CDR3 sequence: CASSRDLGKTQYF. Written as DNA, the CDR3 is TGTGCCAGCAGCCGGGACCTGGGCAAGACCCAGTACTTC.

The gene calls are TRBV2 and TRBJ2-1; 12 bases line up with TRBD2. Trimming at V came to 7 bases and at J to 9 bases, leaving 10 bases not matched to a gene. Per the germline V gene, CDR1 is SNHLY and CDR2 is FYNNEI. The CDR3 length is 15 residues. The CDR3 protein is CASTMTSGGGREQFF. CDR3 sequence (DNA): TGTGCCAGCACTATGACTAGCGGGGGAGGTCGTGAGCAGTTCTTC.

The chain couples TRBV10-3 to TRBJ2-1; possibly TRBD1 or TRBD2 for D (5 bases each). The germline V gene has CDR1 ENHRY and CDR2 SYGVKD. This CDR3 is 14 amino acids long. V lost 0 bases, J lost 5 bases, and 8 bases lay in between. The CDR3 coding sequence is TGTGCCATCAGTGAGTCGACGGGACACAATGAGCAGTTCTTC. As protein: CAISESTGHNEQFF.

This clone was seen only a few times. The V and J genes are TRBV5-6 and TRBJ1-6, with a weak D call TRBD1 (5 bases). Trimming removed 4 bases at V and 13 bases at J, with 18 bases between. CDR3 length: 14 amino acids. The germline V gene has CDR1 SGHDT and CDR2 YYEEEE. The CDR3 coding sequence is TGTGCCAGCAGCCCGGAAGACAGTCGTTCGCCCCTCCACTTT. It translates to CASSPEDSRSPLHF.

V is TRBV28 and J is TRBJ2-7; 11 nucleotides line up with TRBD1. The CDR3 length is 16 residues. The germline CDR1 and CDR2 sequences are MDHEN and SYDVKM. The J segment lost 6 bases and the V segment lost 4 bases, leaving 11 bases of the junction unmatched. The CDR3 here is CASSWFGGTGGIEQYF. CDR3 DNA sequence: TGTGCCAGCAGTTGGTTTGGTGGGACAGGGGGTATCGAGCAGTACTTC.

The rearrangement uses TRBV2 and TRBJ2-7, with TRBD2 identical over 9 bases. Germline assignment: CDR1 SNHLY and CDR2 FYNNEI. V was pared by 7 bases and J by 2 bases, with 9 bases of the junction left unmatched. This CDR3 comprises 15 residues. CDR3 protein: CASNPELAGTYEQYF. The CDR3 region has the DNA TGTGCCAGCAACCCCGAGCTAGCGGGGACCTACGAGCAGTACTTC.

The chain recombines TRBV28 with TRBJ1-2; D remains unclear. V was shortened by 1 base and J by 4 bases, with 19 bases between the two germline ends. The CDR3 loop spans 17 amino acids. The germline V gene has CDR1 MDHEN and CDR2 SYDVKM. The CDR3 sequence is CASSLSVSGSAGYGYTF. The CDR3 DNA sequence: TGTGCCAGCAGTTTATCGGTTTCCGGAAGCGCAGGCTATGGCTACACCTTC.

This chain links TRBV29-1 with TRBJ2-1; 11 nucleotides line up with TRBD2. V lost 5 bases, J lost 11 bases, and 8 bases stayed unmatched. Germline V gene sequence: CDR1 SQVTM, CDR2 ANQGSEA. This CDR3 has 13 residues. The CDR3 DNA sequence: TGCAGCGTTATTACTAGCGGGGGTGGGCAGCAGTTCTTC. Translated: CSVITSGGGQQFF.

This clone was detected only once. CDR3 coding DNA: TGTGCCAGTAGTATGGGGGTGCAGGGTCGGCATTCACCCCTCCACTTT. This encodes CASSMGVQGRHSPLHF. The chain links TRBV19 to TRBJ1-6, with D possibly TRBD1 on 5 matching bases. The CDR3 is 16 amino acids. V lost 3 bases and J lost 8, with 17 bases in between. CDR1 is LNHDA, CDR2 SQIVND, per germline (reference sequence).

This clone was seen a single time. V and J are TRBV12-5 and TRBJ1-1, with D tentatively TRBD1 (6 bases). The CDR3 has 15 residues. V lost 4 bases and J 0 bases, leaving 12 bases between the germline ends. Germline V gene sequence: CDR1 LGHNT, CDR2 FRNRAP. DNA for the CDR3: TGTGCTAGTGGTTCGCTAGGACAGTTGAACACTGAAGCTTTCTTT. This sequence encodes CASGSLGQLNTEAFF.

This chain joins TRBV6-5 and TRBJ1-6; D gene ambiguous. Germline values: CDR1 MNHEY, CDR2 SVGAGI. With 0 bases removed from V and 9 bases from J, the gap between germline ends came to 15 bases. There are 16 residues in the CDR3. CDR3 in DNA: TGTGCCAGCAGTTACTCGCGGTTAAATACGGGTTCACCCCTCCACTTT. Its translation: CASSYSRLNTGSPLHF.

V and J are TRBV30 and TRBJ2-6; D gene uncertain. This CDR3 has 14 amino acids. Between the trimmed V and J ends, which lost 4 bases and 2 bases, there was a span of 9 bases. Germline CDR1 GTSNPN, CDR2 SVGIG (reference sequence). CDR3 residues: CAWTVGPGANVLTF. As DNA, the CDR3 is TGTGCCTGGACGGTAGGGCCTGGGGCCAACGTCCTGACTTTC.

CDR3 sequence reads: CASSLRGREYEQYF. DNA for the CDR3: TGTGCCAGCAGTCTCCGAGGCAGGGAGTACGAGCAGTACTTC. This chain joins TRBV5-4 and TRBJ2-7, with D possibly being TRBD1 or TRBD2 (5 bases each). Trimming took off 5 bases at V and 4 bases at J, with 16 bases between the two ends. CDR1 is SGHNT and CDR2 is YYREEE in the germline V gene (reference sequence). The CDR3 covers 14 residues.

The chain links TRBV7-8 to TRBJ2-3, with 9 bases identical to TRBD1. Germline V gene lookup returns CDR1 SGHVS and CDR2 FQNEAQ. The V gene end was trimmed by 5 bases and the J gene end by 7 bases; junction bases not matched to a gene: 7. The CDR3 runs 14 residues. In DNA, the CDR3 is TGTGCCAGCAGCCGGGACAGGGCCAAGAATACGCAGTATTTT. Translated: CASSRDRAKNTQYF.

CDR3: CASRTGPTNEKLFF. The CDR3 bases are TGCGCCAGCAGGACGGGACCGACTAATGAAAAACTGTTTTTT. The chain carries TRBV5-1 and TRBJ1-4, with D maybe TRBD1 (5 bases). Germline V gene lookup returns CDR1 SGHRS and CDR2 YFSETQ. The CDR3 totals 14 residues. Trimming cost V 5 bases and J 2 bases, with 10 bases left between them.

J is TRBJ1-5 and V is TRBV5-6; D not resolved. CDR3 length: 13 residues. V dropped 0 bases and J dropped 9 bases, with 10 bases sitting between them. CDR1 SGHDT and CDR2 YYEEEE come from the germline V gene. The CDR3 is CASSLAEKGPQHF. Here the CDR3 DNA reads TGTGCCAGCAGCTTGGCGGAGAAAGGGCCCCAGCATTTT.

This clone has a handful of counts. The gene calls are TRBV5-1 and TRBJ1-1; 10 bases match TRBD1. CDR1 SGHRS and CDR2 YFSETQ come from the germline V gene. The trim removed 4 bases at V and 8 bases at J, leaving 11 bases unmatched. This CDR3 has 15 amino acids. In nucleotides, the CDR3 is TGCGCCAGCAGCGGACTGGACAGGGGGAGAGAGGAAGCTTTCTTT. Protein product: CASSGLDRGREEAFF.